This passage covers 4 T cell receptor beta chains from one sample sequenced in a study of blood T cell repertoires in COVID-19. Sequenced by immunoSEQ multiplex PCR; TCRdb stores in-frame clones only, minus some. Among 200,000 to 250,000 clones, about 81% were seen once, and the ten largest hold 8.2%. Sequenced material: peripheral blood. These receptors all come from a woman at least 80 years old with COVID-19, enrolled during active disease.

The chain employs TRBV5-1 and TRBJ2-7, with TRBD2 as a possible D gene (5 bases). Germline CDR1 SGHRS, CDR2 YFSETQ. The CDR3 has 14 amino acids. The germline V and J ends were trimmed by 2 bases and 2 bases, with 11 bases remaining between them. DNA for the CDR3: TGCGCCAGCAGCTTAGTCGTCGGGGCCTACGAGCAGTACTTC. Its protein is CASSLVVGAYEQYF.

In this sample, this clone turned up once. The chain is built from TRBV7-3 and TRBJ2-2; possible D gene TRBD1, 6 bases. V shed 4 bases and J shed 0 bases, with 12 bases lying between them. CDR3 length: 16 residues. Germline V CDR1 and CDR2: SGHTA, FQGTGA. The CDR3 nucleotides are TGTGCCAGCAGCTCCCGGACAGCCGCGAACACCGGGGAGCTGTTTTTT. Translating it yields CASSSRTAANTGELFF.

J is TRBJ2-3 and V is TRBV20-1; 10 bases match TRBD2. The CDR3 is 14 amino acids. Germline lookup yields CDR1 DFQATT and CDR2 SNEGSKA (reference sequence). The V segment lost 3 bases and the J segment 6 bases; nucleotides outside the gene matches: 6. CDR3 DNA: TGCAGTGCTAGTAAGCGGGAGGGGCTGGATACGCAGTATTTT. It codes for CSASKREGLDTQYF.

V usage is TRBV2 and J usage is TRBJ2-2; D ambiguous. Deletions cut 10 bases from V and 5 bases from J, with 11 bases between. Looked up from germline, CDR1 is SNHLY and CDR2 is FYNNEI. This CDR3 region has 12 residues. The CDR3 DNA follows: TGTGCCACTACGACACGGACCGGGGAGCTGTTTTTT. It encodes CATTTRTGELFF.